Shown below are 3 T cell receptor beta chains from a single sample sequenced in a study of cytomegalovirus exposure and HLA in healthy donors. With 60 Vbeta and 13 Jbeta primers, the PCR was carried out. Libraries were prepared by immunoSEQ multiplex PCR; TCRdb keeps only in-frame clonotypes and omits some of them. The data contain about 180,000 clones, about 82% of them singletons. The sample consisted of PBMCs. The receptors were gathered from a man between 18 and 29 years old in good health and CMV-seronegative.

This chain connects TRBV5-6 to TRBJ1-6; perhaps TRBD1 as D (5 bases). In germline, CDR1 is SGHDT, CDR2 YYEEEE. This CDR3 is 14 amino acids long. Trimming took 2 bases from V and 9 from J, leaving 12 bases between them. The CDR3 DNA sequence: TGTGCCAGCAGCTTAGGGGATAGGGCTTCACCCCTCCACTTT. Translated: CASSLGDRASPLHF.

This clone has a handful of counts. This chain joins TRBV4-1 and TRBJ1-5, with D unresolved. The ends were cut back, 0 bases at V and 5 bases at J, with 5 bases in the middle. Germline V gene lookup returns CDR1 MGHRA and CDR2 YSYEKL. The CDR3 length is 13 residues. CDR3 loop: CASSQEGDQPQHF. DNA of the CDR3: TGCGCCAGCAGCCAAGAGGGAGATCAGCCCCAGCATTTT.

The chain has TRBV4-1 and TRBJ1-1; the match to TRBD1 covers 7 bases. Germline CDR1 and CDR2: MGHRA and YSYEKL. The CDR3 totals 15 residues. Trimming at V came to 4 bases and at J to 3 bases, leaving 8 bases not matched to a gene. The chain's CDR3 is CASSPMGQGDTEAFF. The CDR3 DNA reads TGCGCCAGCAGCCCAATGGGCCAGGGGGACACTGAAGCTTTCTTT.